The T cell receptor (beta chain) described here comes from a study of blood T cell repertoires in COVID-19. For the study at large: Acute and convalescent COVID-19 specimens originated in the United States, Italy and Spain. Nucleic acid was either cDNA or gDNA, and it came from T cells, B-cell-depleted T cells, or PBMCs.

V lost 2 bases, J lost 4 bases, and 6 bases stayed unmatched. The CDR3 totals 15 residues. From germline, CDR1 is MNHEY and CDR2 SVGAGI. How the authors handled the data: Amplification of reference gene primers provided the estimated nucleated cell counts. Assay used: immunoSEQ multiplex PCR; TCRdb lists only in-frame clones, some missing. For V, J and clone size, that table is used; D and trimming come from the DNA. The sample has approximately 70,000 clones; about nine tenths are singletons. V and J are TRBV6-5 and TRBJ2-7; 9 bases fit TRBD1. Sequencing used peripheral blood. The sequence came from a woman aged 60 to 75 with acute or convalescent COVID-19. The CDR3 DNA reads as TGTGCCAGCAGTTACCGGCCGGGACAGGGTTACGAGCAGTACTTC. This encodes CASSYRPGQGYEQYF.